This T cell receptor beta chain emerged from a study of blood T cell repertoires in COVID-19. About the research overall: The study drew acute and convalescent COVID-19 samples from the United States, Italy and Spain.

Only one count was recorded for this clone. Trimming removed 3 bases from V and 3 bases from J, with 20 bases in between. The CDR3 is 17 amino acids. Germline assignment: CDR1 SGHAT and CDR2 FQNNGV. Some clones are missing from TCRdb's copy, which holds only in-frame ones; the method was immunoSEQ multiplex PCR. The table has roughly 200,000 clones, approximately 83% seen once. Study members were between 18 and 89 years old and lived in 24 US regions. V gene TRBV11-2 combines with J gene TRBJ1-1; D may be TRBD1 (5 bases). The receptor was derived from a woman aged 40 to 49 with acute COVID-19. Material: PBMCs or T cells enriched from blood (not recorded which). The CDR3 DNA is TGTGCCAGCAGCTTCCGGGGGGTAGGGGTTCGGGACACTGAAGCTTTCTTT. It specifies CASSFRGVGVRDTEAFF.